This entry lists 25 T cell receptor beta chains sequenced from one sample in a study of T cell responses to AZD1222 COVID-19 vaccine. Data came from immunoSEQ multiplex PCR; TCRdb stores just in-frame clones and leaves some out. The sample lists about 140,000 clones; over 75% were seen once. Sequencing was performed on peripheral blood, taken on day 0 of AZD1222 vaccination. The receptors stem from an adult in good health.

The chain has TRBV6-6 and TRBJ2-1, with 7 nucleotides matching TRBD2. The CDR3 loop spans 16 amino acids. Germline values: CDR1 MNHNY, CDR2 SVGAGI (reference sequence). Trimming took 6 bases from V and 9 from J; bases not matched to a gene: 17. CDR3 sequence reads: CASSPLRSGDFGEQFF. CDR3 DNA: TGTGCCAGCAGCCCTTTGAGGAGCGGGGACTTCGGTGAGCAGTTCTTC.

The chain uses TRBV12-3 or TRBV12-4 and TRBJ1-2; D ambiguous. This CDR3 has 13 amino acids. V was clipped by 5 bases and J by 8 bases, with 15 bases between them. For the CDR3, the DNA is TGTGCCAGCAGTAAGGACCGCCGACGGGGCTACACCTTC. Translated: CASSKDRRRGYTF.

V usage is TRBV3-1 (or the pseudogene TRBV3-2) and J usage is TRBJ1-2; a weak D match, TRBD1 (6 bases). V lost 0 bases and J lost 7, with 12 bases in between. Germline-derived CDR1 and CDR2 are LGHDT and YNNKEL (reference sequence). This CDR3 spans 14 amino acids. Written as DNA, the CDR3 is TGTGCCAGCAGCCAAGATGGCAGGGGCCGTGGCTACACCTTC. Protein: CASSQDGRGRGYTF.

CDR3 in DNA: TGCGCCAGCAGCCAAGTCCCGGGACTAGCGGTTAATGAGCAGTTCTTC. Translating gives CASSQVPGLAVNEQFF. V is TRBV4-3 and J is TRBJ2-1, with TRBD2 matching 11 bases. V trimming: 1 base; J trimming: 7 bases; junction bases outside the gene matches: 6. Germline V gene sequence: CDR1 LGHNA, CDR2 YSLEER. The CDR3 is 16 amino acids.

DNA for the CDR3: TGTGCCAGCAGGGTATCCGTTTTGGCCTACAATGAGCAGTTCTTC. This sequence encodes CASRVSVLAYNEQFF. The V gene is TRBV5-6, the J gene TRBJ2-1, with unresolved D. Trimming took 5 bases from V and 2 from J, leaving 14 bases between them. Per germline, CDR1 SGHDT and CDR2 YYEEEE. This CDR3 has 15 amino acids.

This chain connects TRBV7-2 to TRBJ1-5, with 9 bases matching TRBD1. Germline loops: CDR1 SGHTA, CDR2 FQGNSA. This CDR3 comprises 15 residues. Unmatched junction bases numbered 1, after V lost 4 bases and J lost 0 bases. DNA of the CDR3: TGTGCCAGCAGCTCGGGACAGGGTAGCAATCAGCCCCAGCATTTT. It is translated as CASSSGQGSNQPQHF.

The chain has TRBV6-6 and TRBJ1-6; D unclear. CDR3 length: 15 residues. CDR1 is MNHNY and CDR2 is SVGAGI in the germline V gene (reference sequence). V lost 2 bases, J lost 7 bases, and 12 bases lay in between. The CDR3 sequence is CASSYEGGRNSPLHF. In DNA form, the CDR3 reads TGTGCCAGCAGTTACGAGGGAGGTAGGAATTCACCCCTCCACTTT.

This clone was recorded only once. The chain employs TRBV19 and TRBJ1-2; possible D gene TRBD1, 5 bases. Trimming pared 8 bases from V and 1 base from J, leaving 8 bases between. Germline loops: CDR1 LNHDA, CDR2 SQIVND (reference sequence). There are 12 residues in the CDR3. CDR3 DNA: TGTGCCAGTCAGGGTGTTAACTATGGCTACACCTTC. It translates to CASQGVNYGYTF.

In this sample, this clone turned up many times. The chain links TRBV2 to TRBJ1-4; D unclear. The CDR3 runs 11 residues. Trimming cost V 4 bases and J 6 bases, with 3 bases left between them. The germline V gene encodes CDR1 SNHLY and CDR2 FYNNEI. CDR3 in amino acids: CASSADEKLFF. CDR3 coding DNA: TGTGCCAGCAGTGCTGATGAAAAACTGTTTTTT.

The V call is TRBV12-5, the J call TRBJ1-5; D is undetermined. The V gene's germline CDR1 is LGHNT and CDR2 FRNRAP. The CDR3 length is 15 residues. V lost 5 bases and J lost 1, with 12 bases in between. The CDR3 nucleotides read TGTGCTAGTGGTCCCCCTATAAGCAGCAATCAGCCCCAGCATTTT. Translated, it gives CASGPPISSNQPQHF.

The chain carries TRBV6-6 and TRBJ2-1; D gene uncertain. The CDR3 consists of 13 residues. Germline V gene lookup returns CDR1 MNHNY and CDR2 SVGAGI (reference sequence). Trimming took off 2 bases at V and 4 bases at J, with 6 bases between the two ends. The CDR3 DNA sequence: TGTGCCAGCAGTTACAGCATATACAATGAGCAGTTCTTC. Its translation: CASSYSIYNEQFF.

As for this clone: At one end the junction does not follow the germline gene, possibly because of a read error. The rearrangement links TRBV7-3 to TRBJ2-3; D is ambiguous. The CDR3 runs 11 residues. From germline, CDR1 is SGHTA and CDR2 FQGTGA. Here the CDR3 DNA reads TGTGCAAGCATGGACACAGATACGCAGTATTTT. Its translation: CASMDTDTQYF.

The chain combines TRBV7-2 with TRBJ1-1; D not resolved. Trimming shortened V by 0 bases and J by 3 bases, and 8 bases separated the two germline ends. CDR1 and CDR2 from the germline V gene are SGHTA and FQGNSA. This CDR3 is built from 14 residues. CDR3 residues: CASSLAIGHTEAFF. Written as DNA, the CDR3 is TGTGCCAGCAGCTTAGCAATTGGGCACACTGAAGCTTTCTTT.

The chain recombines TRBV9 with TRBJ2-1; perhaps TRBD2 as D (7 bases). CDR1 is SGDLS, CDR2 YYNGEE, per germline. V lost 0 bases and J lost 8, with 12 bases in between. The CDR3 contains 14 residues. DNA for the CDR3: TGTGCCAGCAGCGTAGTGATAGGGGGGGATGAGCAGTTCTTC. Residues: CASSVVIGGDEQFF.

This clone was found a few times. V and J are TRBV11-2 and TRBJ1-1; D gene uncertain. Trimming stripped 1 base from V and 4 bases from J, with 7 bases between. Germline CDR1 and CDR2: SGHAT and FQNNGV. The CDR3 sequence is 13 residues long. Here the CDR3 DNA reads TGTGCCAGCAGCTTAGGCCATCTCACTGAAGCTTTCTTT. Residues: CASSLGHLTEAFF.

The chain employs TRBV4-2 and TRBJ1-1; D is uncertain. Germline V CDR1 and CDR2: LGHNA, YNFKEQ. Trimming shortened V by 3 bases and J by 7 bases, and 15 bases separated the two germline ends. The CDR3 spans 14 residues. CDR3 sequence reads: CASSQENYPHEAFF. CDR3 DNA sequence: TGTGCCAGCAGCCAGGAAAATTACCCTCATGAAGCTTTCTTT.

V gene TRBV29-1 combines with J gene TRBJ2-5; 7 nucleotides line up with TRBD1. In germline, CDR1 is SQVTM, CDR2 ANQGSEA. This CDR3 is built from 13 residues. The J segment lost 2 bases and the V segment lost 3 bases, leaving 3 bases of the junction unmatched. As DNA, the CDR3 is TGCAGCGTTGACCCGGGACAGCAAGAGACCCAGTACTTC. Residues: CSVDPGQQETQYF.

V gene TRBV11-2 combines with J gene TRBJ2-2, with 13 bases identical to TRBD2. Germline loops: CDR1 SGHAT, CDR2 FQNNGV. This CDR3 comprises 20 residues. V lost 0 bases to trimming and J lost 7 bases; unmatched junction nucleotides: 14. CDR3 loop: CASSLEGPTSGRRRNGELFF. The CDR3 DNA reads TGTGCCAGCAGCTTAGAAGGTCCGACTAGCGGGAGGAGACGGAACGGGGAGCTGTTTTTT.

The V gene is TRBV27, the J gene TRBJ2-1; 9 bases line up with TRBD2. The V and J ends lost 4 bases and 0 bases, in that order; junction bases with no gene match: 7. The length of the CDR3 is 17 residues. CDR1 is MNHEY and CDR2 is SMNVEV in the germline V gene (reference sequence). Here the CDR3 reads CASSWGLAPGSYNEQFF. CDR3 sequence (DNA): TGTGCCAGCAGTTGGGGACTAGCTCCGGGCTCCTACAATGAGCAGTTCTTC.

V and J are TRBV2 and TRBJ2-4, with D perhaps TRBD2 (6 bases). From germline, CDR1 is SNHLY and CDR2 FYNNEI. This CDR3 is built from 15 residues. V lost 7 bases and J 7 bases, leaving 20 bases between the germline ends. The CDR3: CASTWAGSEINIQYF. The CDR3 bases are TGTGCCAGCACCTGGGCGGGGAGCGAAATTAACATTCAGTACTTC. Supplemented by reference TRBV2 and TRBJ2-4, the full variable domain reads EPEVTQTPSHQVTQMGQEVILRCVPISNHLYFYWYRQILGQKVEFLVSFYNNEISEKSEIFDDQFSVERPDGSNFTLKIRSTKLEDSAMYFCASTWAGSEINIQYFGAGTRLSVL.

This chain links TRBV5-1 with TRBJ1-1, with D possibly TRBD1 on 5 matching bases. The V gene lost 2 bases and the J gene lost 1 base, with 9 bases spanning the gap. Germline loops: CDR1 SGHRS, CDR2 YFSETQ. The CDR3 contains 14 residues. The CDR3 protein is CASSFSDRNTEAFF. The CDR3 DNA reads as TGCGCCAGCAGCTTTAGTGACAGGAACACTGAAGCTTTCTTT.

The V call is TRBV18, the J call TRBJ2-2; tentatively, D is TRBD1 (6 bases). Trimming stripped 4 bases from V and 3 bases from J, with 12 bases between. This CDR3 has 15 residues. Germline loops: CDR1 KGHSH, CDR2 LQKENI. In DNA, the CDR3 is TGTGCCAGCTCACGGGGGCCACAGGACACCGGGGAGCTGTTTTTT. As protein: CASSRGPQDTGELFF.

This chain uses TRBV28 with TRBJ1-2; no reliable D call. The CDR3 consists of 13 residues. V was cut by 4 bases and J by 1 base, with 7 bases left in between. Germline CDR1 and CDR2: MDHEN and SYDVKM. CDR3 loop: CASSSRYNYGYTF. The CDR3 bases are TGTGCCAGCAGTTCACGGTATAACTATGGCTACACCTTC.

The V call is TRBV18, the J call TRBJ1-5; D ambiguous. V lost 3 bases to trimming and J lost 3 bases, with 3 bases between them. The CDR3 spans 12 residues. CDR1 KGHSH and CDR2 LQKENI come from the germline V gene. In DNA form, the CDR3 reads TGTGCCAGCTCACCCTACAATCAGCCCCAGCATTTT. Translating gives CASSPYNQPQHF.

J is TRBJ1-2 and V is TRBV15; TRBD1 is a possible D gene (5 bases). The CDR3 totals 16 residues. The V gene lost 0 bases and the J gene lost 5 bases, with 16 bases spanning the gap. Germline V gene sequence: CDR1 LNHNV, CDR2 YYDKDF (reference sequence). The CDR3 here is CATSRDKGRALYGYTF. The DNA of the CDR3 is TGTGCCACCAGCAGAGACAAGGGCAGGGCATTATATGGCTACACCTTC.